This T cell receptor (beta chain) originates from a study of early T cells in non-severe SARS-CoV-2 infection. V shed 1 base and J shed 3 bases, with 13 bases lying between them. Germline V gives CDR1 SGHAT, CDR2 FQNNGV. The CDR3 runs to 16 residues. Unique molecular identifier tags were affixed to discrete cDNA molecules. Using its own MiXCR run on the 5' RACE reads, TCRdb lists one record per CDR3 protein. The sample holds around 27,000 distinct CDR3 sequences, around 7% seen once. This clonotype was recorded at least ten times. V usage is TRBV11-2 and J usage is TRBJ1-5; the D gene is possibly TRBD1 (6 bases). This TCR derives from an adult who was a healthcare worker with PCR-confirmed SARS-CoV-2 infection or an uninfected control (not recorded which). Input material: whole blood. In nucleotides, the CDR3 is TGTGCCAGCAGCTTAGGGGACATTGCGCTCAATCAGCCCCAGCATTTT. Translating it yields CASSLGDIALNQPQHF. Full variable domain (missing parts from reference TRBV11-2 and TRBJ1-5): EAGVAQSPRYKIIEKRQSVAFWCNPISGHATLYWYQQILGQGPKLLIQFQNNGVVDDSQLPKDRFSAERLKGVDSTLKIQPAKLEDSAVYLCASSLGDIALNQPQHFGDGTRLSIL.